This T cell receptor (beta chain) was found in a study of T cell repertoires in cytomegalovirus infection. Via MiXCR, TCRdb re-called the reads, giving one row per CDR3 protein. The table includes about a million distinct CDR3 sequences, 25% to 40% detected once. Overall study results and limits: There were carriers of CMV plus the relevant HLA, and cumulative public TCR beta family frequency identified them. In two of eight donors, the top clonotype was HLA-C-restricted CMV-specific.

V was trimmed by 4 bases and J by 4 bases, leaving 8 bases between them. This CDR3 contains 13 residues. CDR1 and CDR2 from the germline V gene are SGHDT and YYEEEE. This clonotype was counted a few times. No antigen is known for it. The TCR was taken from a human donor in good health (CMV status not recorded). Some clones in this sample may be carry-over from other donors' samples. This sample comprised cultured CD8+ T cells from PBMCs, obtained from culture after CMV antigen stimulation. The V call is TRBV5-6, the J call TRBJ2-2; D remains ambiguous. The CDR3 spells CASSAAFTGELFF. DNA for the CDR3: TGTGCCAGCAGCGCTGCATTCACCGGGGAGCTGTTTTTT.